This T cell receptor beta chain stems from a study of blood T cell repertoires in COVID-19. About the study: Samples of COVID-19 (acute and convalescent) were obtained from the United States, Italy and Spain.

Per germline, CDR1 LNHDA and CDR2 SQIVND (reference sequence). V gave up 7 bases and J gave up 5 bases; unmatched junction bases: 10. The CDR3 loop spans 14 amino acids. How the authors handled the data: Reference gene primer amplification yielded estimated nucleated cell counts. Assay: immunoSEQ multiplex PCR; the TCRdb copy retains only in-frame clones and omits some. V and J calls and clone size are as listed in that table; D and trimming were resolved from the DNA. In the table there are about 360,000 clones, 75% to 90% of which are singletons. The origin of this receptor is a woman aged 55-70 years with COVID-19, enrolled during active disease. The J gene is TRBJ1-2, the V gene TRBV19; 7 bases match TRBD1. Sample: peripheral blood. The CDR3 loop is CASKPGDRDYGYTF. The DNA for the CDR3 is TGTGCCAGTAAGCCGGGGGACAGAGATTATGGCTACACCTTC.